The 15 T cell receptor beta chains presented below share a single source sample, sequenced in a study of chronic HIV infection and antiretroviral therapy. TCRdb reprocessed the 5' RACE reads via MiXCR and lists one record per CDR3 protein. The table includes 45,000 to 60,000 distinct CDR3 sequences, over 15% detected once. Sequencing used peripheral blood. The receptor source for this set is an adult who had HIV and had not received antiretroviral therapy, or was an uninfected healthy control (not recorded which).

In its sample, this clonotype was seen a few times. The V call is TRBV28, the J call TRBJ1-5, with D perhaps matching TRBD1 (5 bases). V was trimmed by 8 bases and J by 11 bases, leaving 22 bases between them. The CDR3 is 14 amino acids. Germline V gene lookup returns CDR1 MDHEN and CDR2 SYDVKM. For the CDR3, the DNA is TGTGCCAGCCGGTCCGGGACGGGAGGATGGTCCCAGCATTTT. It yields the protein CASRSGTGGWSQHF.

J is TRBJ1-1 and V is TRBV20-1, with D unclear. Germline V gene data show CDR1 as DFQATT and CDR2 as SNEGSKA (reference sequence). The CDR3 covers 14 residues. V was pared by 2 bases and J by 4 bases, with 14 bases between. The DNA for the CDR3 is TGCAGTGCTAGACACGGTAACGCCGGCACTGAAGCTTTCTTT. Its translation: CSARHGNAGTEAFF.

The CDR3 here is CATSARMRGSQGNEQFF. The CDR3 DNA sequence: TGTGCCACCAGTGCCCGCATGCGCGGCTCACAGGGGAATGAGCAGTTCTTC. This chain uses TRBV24-1 with TRBJ2-1, with 7 bases aligning to TRBD1. Looked up from germline, CDR1 is KGHDR and CDR2 is SFDVKD. The CDR3 is 17 amino acids. The junction had 16 bases not matched to a gene; V was cut back by 5 bases and J by 7 bases.

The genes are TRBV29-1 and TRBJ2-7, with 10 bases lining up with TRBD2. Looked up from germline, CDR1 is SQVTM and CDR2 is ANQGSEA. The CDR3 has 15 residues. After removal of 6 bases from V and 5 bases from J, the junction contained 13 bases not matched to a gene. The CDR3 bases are TGCAGCGTCGCTCGACTACTAGCGGGGAGCGACGAGCAGTACTTC. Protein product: CSVARLLAGSDEQYF.

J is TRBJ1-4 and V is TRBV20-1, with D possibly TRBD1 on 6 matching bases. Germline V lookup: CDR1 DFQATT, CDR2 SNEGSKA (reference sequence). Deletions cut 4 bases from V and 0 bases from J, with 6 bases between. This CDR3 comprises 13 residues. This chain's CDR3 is CSANRATNEKLFF. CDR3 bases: TGCAGTGCTAACAGGGCAACTAATGAAAAACTGTTTTTT.

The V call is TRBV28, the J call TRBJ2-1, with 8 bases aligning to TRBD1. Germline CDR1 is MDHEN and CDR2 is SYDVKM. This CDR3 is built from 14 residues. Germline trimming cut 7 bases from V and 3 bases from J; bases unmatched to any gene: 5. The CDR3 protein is CASTSTGGYNEQFF. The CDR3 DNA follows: TGTGCCAGCACCAGTACAGGGGGCTACAATGAGCAGTTCTTC.

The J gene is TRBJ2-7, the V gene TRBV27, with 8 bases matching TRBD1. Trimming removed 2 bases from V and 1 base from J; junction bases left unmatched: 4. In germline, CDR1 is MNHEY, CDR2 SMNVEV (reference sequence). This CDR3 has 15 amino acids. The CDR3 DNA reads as TGTGCCAGCAGTTTAAATCGACAGGGGTCCTACGAGCAGTACTTC. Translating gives CASSLNRQGSYEQYF.

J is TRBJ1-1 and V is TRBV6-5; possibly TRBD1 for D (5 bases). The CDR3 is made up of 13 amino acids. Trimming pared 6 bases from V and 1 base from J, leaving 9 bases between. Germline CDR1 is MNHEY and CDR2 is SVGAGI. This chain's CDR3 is CASRRGKNTEAFF. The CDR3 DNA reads TGTGCCAGCAGGAGGGGAAAGAACACTGAAGCTTTCTTT.

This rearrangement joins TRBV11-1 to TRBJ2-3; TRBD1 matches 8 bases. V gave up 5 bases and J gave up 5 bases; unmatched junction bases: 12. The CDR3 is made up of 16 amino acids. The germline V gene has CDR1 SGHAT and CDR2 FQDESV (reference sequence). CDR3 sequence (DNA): TGTGCCAGCAGCCAGGGACAGGCGGTAAGACGAGATACGCAGTATTTT. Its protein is CASSQGQAVRRDTQYF.

Written as DNA, the CDR3 is TGCAGTTCTGCCGGGACTAGCGGGAGTTTCTCCTACGAGCAGTACTTC. Translated: CSSAGTSGSFSYEQYF. The chain has TRBV20-1 and TRBJ2-7; 14 nucleotides match TRBD2. This CDR3 has 16 amino acids. J was trimmed by 0 bases and V by 8 bases; bases with no gene match: 9. The germline V gene encodes CDR1 DFQATT and CDR2 SNEGSKA (reference sequence).

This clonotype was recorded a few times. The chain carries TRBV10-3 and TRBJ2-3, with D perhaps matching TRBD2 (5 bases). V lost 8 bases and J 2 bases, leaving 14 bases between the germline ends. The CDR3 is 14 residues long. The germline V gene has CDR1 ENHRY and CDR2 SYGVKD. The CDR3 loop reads CAIRSSLNTDTQYF. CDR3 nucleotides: TGTGCCATCCGGTCTAGCCTCAACACAGATACGCAGTATTTT.

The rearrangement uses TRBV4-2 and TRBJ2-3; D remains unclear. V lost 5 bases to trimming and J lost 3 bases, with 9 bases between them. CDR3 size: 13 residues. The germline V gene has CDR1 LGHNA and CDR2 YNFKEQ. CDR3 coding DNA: TGTGCCAGCAGCACCTCGCGAACAGATACGCAGTATTTT. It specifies CASSTSRTDTQYF.

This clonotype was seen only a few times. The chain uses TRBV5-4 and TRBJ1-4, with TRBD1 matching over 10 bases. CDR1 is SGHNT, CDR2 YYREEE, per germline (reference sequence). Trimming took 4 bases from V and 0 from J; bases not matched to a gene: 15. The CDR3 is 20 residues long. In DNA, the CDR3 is TGTGCCAGCAGCAAAAGACAGGGGGCGACTCGTTTTGCAACTAATGAAAAACTGTTTTTT. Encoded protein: CASSKRQGATRFATNEKLFF.

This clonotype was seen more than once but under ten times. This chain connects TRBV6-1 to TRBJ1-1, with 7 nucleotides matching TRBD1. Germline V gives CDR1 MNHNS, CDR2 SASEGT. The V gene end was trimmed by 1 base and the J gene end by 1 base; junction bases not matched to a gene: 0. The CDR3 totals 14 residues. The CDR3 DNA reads TGTGCCAGCAGTGAAGACAGGGGGAACACTGAAGCTTTCTTT. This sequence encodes CASSEDRGNTEAFF.

CDR3 in amino acids: CASSLNAGIGEQYF. As DNA, the CDR3 is TGTGCCAGCAGTTTAAATGCGGGAATAGGGGAGCAGTACTTC. The rearrangement joins TRBV28 to TRBJ2-7; a possible D gene is TRBD2 (6 bases). The CDR3 consists of 14 residues. V dropped 2 bases and J dropped 7 bases, with 15 bases sitting between them. The V gene's germline CDR1 is MDHEN and CDR2 SYDVKM.